The rows below give T cell receptor beta chains drawn from one sample of a study of Ad26.COV2.S vaccination and SARS-CoV-2 variants. The data were produced by immunoSEQ multiplex PCR, yet TCRdb's version contains in-frame clones alone and is incomplete. The sample holds hundreds of thousands of clones, around 86% seen once. The sequencing here drew on peripheral blood, taken in a trial of Ad26.COV2.S vaccine versus placebo. The receptors derive from a person aged 18-60 years who received the Ad26.COV2.S COVID-19 vaccine or a placebo. The CDR3 runs from the conserved cysteine through the conserved F or W. The D gene is left open where the match is weak. Clone size appears in some rows only: once, few, many, or a class for an expanded clone.

D	J	size	V	CDR3	DNA
TRBD1	TRBJ2-5	once	TRBV4-2	CASSQTGQQETQYF	TGTGCCAGCAGCCAAACGGGACAGCAAGAGACCCAGTACTTC
.	TRBJ1-4	once	TRBV15	CATTEGFGEEKLFF	TGTGCCACAACAGAGGGTTTTGGGGAAGAAAAACTGTTTTTT
.	TRBJ1-1	.	TRBV11-3	CASSVNMNTEAFF	TGTGCCAGCAGCGTAAACATGAACACTGAAGCTTTCTTT
TRBD1	TRBJ2-1	.	TRBV13	CASSPRQGWSNEQFF	TGTGCCAGCAGCCCTAGACAGGGTTGGAGTAATGAGCAGTTCTTC
.	TRBJ2-1	.	TRBV5-1	CASSWRGGSSYNEQFF	TGCGCCAGCAGCTGGAGGGGGGGTAGTTCCTACAATGAGCAGTTCTTC
TRBD1	TRBJ2-1	.	TRBV11-2	CASSSNRGPNYNEQFF	TGTGCCAGCAGCTCAAACAGGGGGCCCAATTACAATGAGCAGTTCTTC
.	TRBJ2-3	.	TRBV20-1	CSASGLTDTQYF	TGCAGTGCTAGTGGTCTGACAGATACGCAGTATTTT
TRBD1	TRBJ1-1	few	TRBV20-1	CSAKTGREAFF	TGCAGTGCTAAGACAGGGAGGGAAGCTTTCTTT
.	TRBJ1-2	few	TRBV6-1	CASSEEGRVYGYTF	TGTGCCAGCAGTGAAGAGGGCAGGGTCTATGGCTACACCTTC
.	TRBJ2-5	.	TRBV7-2	CASSLVTFQETQYF	TGTGCCAGCAGCTTAGTCACCTTTCAAGAGACCCAGTACTTC
.	TRBJ1-1	few	TRBV4-1	CASSQDHTEAFF	TGCGCCAGCAGCCAAGATCACACTGAAGCTTTCTTT
.	TRBJ2-7	.	TRBV7-9	CASSSPSWGTYEQYF	TGTGCCAGCAGCTCTCCCTCGTGGGGCACCTACGAGCAGTACTTC
.	TRBJ1-2	.	TRBV7-2	CASSPSAASLNYGYTF	TGTGCCAGCAGCCCCAGTGCCGCCTCTCTTAACTATGGCTACACCTTC
TRBD1	TRBJ2-2	.	TRBV9	CASSAFRDRGTGELFF	TGTGCCAGCAGCGCTTTCCGGGACAGGGGCACCGGGGAGCTGTTTTTT
.	TRBJ1-2	.	TRBV7-9	CASSYPTRLGDYGYTF	TGTGCCAGCAGCTATCCCACCAGGCTGGGGGACTATGGCTACACCTTC
.	TRBJ2-5	.	TRBV7-9	CASSLQGIGETQYF	TGTGCCAGCAGCTTACAGGGGATTGGTGAGACCCAGTACTTC
.	TRBJ1-2	.	TRBV5-1	CASSLPGNYGYTF	TGCGCCAGCAGCTTGCCCGGGAACTATGGCTACACCTTC
.	TRBJ1-1	once	TRBV27	CASSPDGTLGAEAFF	TGTGCCAGCAGTCCCGACGGGACTCTTGGGGCTGAAGCTTTCTTT
TRBD1	TRBJ2-7	.	TRBV2	CASSERTGREQYF	TGTGCCAGCAGTGAAAGGACAGGGCGGGAGCAGTACTTC
.	TRBJ1-6	.	TRBV27	CASSFLTSSPLHF	TGTGCCAGCAGTTTCTTAACGTCCTCACCCCTCCACTTT
.	TRBJ1-2	.	TRBV7-8	CASSSDDNYGYTF	TGTGCCAGCAGCTCCGACGATAACTATGGCTACACCTTC
TRBD1	TRBJ2-7	.	TRBV4-1	CASSQTQGAHEQYF	TGCGCCAGCAGCCAAACTCAGGGGGCTCACGAGCAGTACTTC
TRBD1	TRBJ2-3	.	TRBV3-1/TRBV3-2	CASSHYRDRGITDTQYF	TGTGCCAGCAGCCACTACCGGGACAGGGGAATCACAGATACGCAGTATTTT
TRBD1	TRBJ2-2	.	TRBV5-6	CASSWTGGGGELFF	TGTGCCAGCAGCTGGACAGGGGGCGGCGGGGAGCTGTTTTTT
TRBD2	TRBJ2-5	.	TRBV11-2	CASSLTPAGGQETQYF	TGTGCCAGCAGCTTAACCCCAGCGGGGGGCCAAGAGACCCAGTACTTC
.	TRBJ1-2	.	TRBV30	CAWSPENYGYTF	TGTGCCTGGAGTCCGGAAAACTATGGCTACACCTTC
.	TRBJ2-2	.	TRBV3-1/TRBV3-2	CASSPLDGELFF	TGTGCCAGCAGCCCCCTAGATGGGGAGCTGTTTTTT
TRBD1	TRBJ1-5	few	TRBV19	CASSPGQGMKPQHF	TGTGCCAGTAGCCCGGGACAGGGGATGAAGCCCCAGCATTTT
TRBD1	TRBJ2-5	.	TRBV7-9	CASSLVQGQETQYF	TGTGCCAGCAGCTTAGTACAGGGGCAAGAGACCCAGTACTTC
.	TRBJ2-7	once	TRBV28	CASSLLEYEQYF	TGTGCCAGCAGTCTCCTGGAATACGAGCAGTACTTC
.	TRBJ1-1	.	TRBV15	CATRGGAVTEAFF	TGTGCCACCAGAGGGGGGGCGGTTACTGAAGCTTTCTTT
.	TRBJ1-5	.	TRBV6-5	CASGQTSDQPQHF	TGTGCCAGCGGACAGACAAGTGATCAGCCCCAGCATTTT
TRBD1	TRBJ1-2	.	TRBV10-3	CAITQDRGYGYTF	TGTGCCATCACCCAGGACAGGGGCTATGGCTACACCTTC
.	TRBJ2-7	.	TRBV2	CASSEALTAEQYF	TGTGCCAGCAGTGAAGCGCTTACCGCGGAGCAGTACTTC
.	TRBJ1-6	.	TRBV5-1	CASSLEGSGNSPLHF	TGCGCCAGCAGCTTGGAGGGGAGTGGGAATTCACCCCTCCACTTT
.	TRBJ2-1	.	TRBV7-5	CARSPRLAGYTNEQFF	TGTGCCAGAAGTCCTAGACTAGCGGGTTATACGAATGAGCAGTTCTTC
.	TRBJ2-2	.	TRBV11-3	CASSSLGGGTGELFF	TGTGCCAGCAGCTCACTCGGGGGAGGAACCGGGGAGCTGTTTTTT
.	TRBJ2-3	.	TRBV14	CASSYGGLTDTQYF	TGTGCCAGCAGTTACGGGGGTCTCACAGATACGCAGTATTTT
TRBD1	TRBJ1-2	.	TRBV9	CASSGSYSQGAGYGYTF	TGTGCCAGCAGCGGTAGCTACAGCCAGGGGGCAGGATATGGCTACACTTTC
.	TRBJ2-3	.	TRBV7-9	CASSPPGLRDTQYF	TGTGCCAGCAGCCCTCCTGGCCTGAGAGATACGCAGTATTTT
TRBD2	TRBJ2-1	.	TRBV5-1	CASSFTSGTSYRNLYNEQFF	TGCGCCAGCAGCTTTACTAGCGGAACTTCATACAGAAATCTCTACAATGAGCAGTTCTTC
.	TRBJ2-7	.	TRBV7-9	CASSFLTVYSYEQYF	TGTGCCAGCAGCTTTTTGACAGTATATTCCTACGAGCAGTACTTC
.	TRBJ2-7	.	TRBV18	CASSPVQGEQYF	TGTGCCAGCTCACCAGTCCAGGGCGAGCAGTACTTC
TRBD2	TRBJ2-1	once	TRBV5-1	CASSSPSGGWYNEQFF	TGCGCCAGCAGCTCACCTAGCGGCGGCTGGTACAATGAGCAGTTCTTC
TRBD2	TRBJ2-5	.	TRBV10-3	CAIRTSSETQYF	TGTGCCATCAGGACTAGCTCGGAGACCCAGTACTTC
.	TRBJ2-2	many	TRBV5-1	CASSLKRQGTGELFF	TGCGCCAGCAGCTTGAAACGGCAGGGCACCGGGGAGCTGTTTTTT
.	TRBJ1-1	.	TRBV12-3/TRBV12-4	CASSFKGTEAFF	TGTGCCAGCAGTTTTAAGGGGACTGAAGCTTTCTTT
.	TRBJ1-1	.	TRBV4-3	CASSQNRNTEAFF	TGCGCCAGCAGCCAAAACAGGAACACTGAAGCTTTCTTT